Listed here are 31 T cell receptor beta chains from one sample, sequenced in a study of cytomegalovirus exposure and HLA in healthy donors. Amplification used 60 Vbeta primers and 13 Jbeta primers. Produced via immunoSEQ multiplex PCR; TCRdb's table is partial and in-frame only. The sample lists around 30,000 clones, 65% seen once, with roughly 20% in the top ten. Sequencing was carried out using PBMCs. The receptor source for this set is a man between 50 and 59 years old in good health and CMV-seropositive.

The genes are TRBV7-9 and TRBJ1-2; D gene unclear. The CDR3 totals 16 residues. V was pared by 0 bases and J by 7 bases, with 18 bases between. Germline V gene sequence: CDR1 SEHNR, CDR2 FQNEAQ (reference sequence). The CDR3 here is CASSLAEAAGFSGYTF. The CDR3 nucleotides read TGTGCCAGCAGCTTAGCGGAGGCGGCGGGGTTCAGTGGCTACACCTTC. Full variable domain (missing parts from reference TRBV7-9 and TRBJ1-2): DTGVSQNPRHKITKRGQNVTFRCDPISEHNRLYWYRQTLGQGPEFLTYFQNEAQLEKSRLLSDRFSAERPKGSFSTLEIQRTEQGDSAMYLCASSLAEAAGFSGYTFGSGTRLTVV.

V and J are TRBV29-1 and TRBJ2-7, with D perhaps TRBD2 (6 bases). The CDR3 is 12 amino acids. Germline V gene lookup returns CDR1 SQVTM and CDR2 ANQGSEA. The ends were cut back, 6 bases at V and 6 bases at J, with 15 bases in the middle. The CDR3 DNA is TGCAGCGTAGGGGAGGCTGGGGGCGAGCAGTACTTC. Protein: CSVGEAGGEQYF.

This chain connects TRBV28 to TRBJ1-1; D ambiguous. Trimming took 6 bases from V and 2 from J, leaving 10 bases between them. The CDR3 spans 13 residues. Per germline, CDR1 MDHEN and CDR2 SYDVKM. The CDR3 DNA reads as TGTGCCAGCAGGCCAGGACTCAACACTGAAGCTTTCTTT. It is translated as CASRPGLNTEAFF.

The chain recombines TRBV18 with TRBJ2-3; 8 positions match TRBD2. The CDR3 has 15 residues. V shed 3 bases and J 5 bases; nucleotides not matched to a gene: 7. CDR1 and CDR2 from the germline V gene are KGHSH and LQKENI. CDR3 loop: CASSPTSGELDTQYF. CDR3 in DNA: TGTGCCAGCTCACCTACTAGCGGAGAACTAGATACGCAGTATTTT.

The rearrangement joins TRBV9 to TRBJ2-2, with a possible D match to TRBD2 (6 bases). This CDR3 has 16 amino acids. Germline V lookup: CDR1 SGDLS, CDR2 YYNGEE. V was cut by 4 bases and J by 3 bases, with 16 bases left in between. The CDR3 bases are TGTGCCAGCAGCTCTGACGGGGGTCTGTACACCGGGGAGCTGTTTTTT. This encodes CASSSDGGLYTGELFF.

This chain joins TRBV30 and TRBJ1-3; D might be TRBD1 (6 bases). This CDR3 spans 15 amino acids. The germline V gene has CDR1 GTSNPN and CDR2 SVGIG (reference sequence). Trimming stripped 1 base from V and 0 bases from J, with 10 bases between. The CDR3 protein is CAWSGTAISGNTIYF. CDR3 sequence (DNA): TGTGCCTGGAGTGGGACAGCTATCTCTGGAAACACCATATATTTT.

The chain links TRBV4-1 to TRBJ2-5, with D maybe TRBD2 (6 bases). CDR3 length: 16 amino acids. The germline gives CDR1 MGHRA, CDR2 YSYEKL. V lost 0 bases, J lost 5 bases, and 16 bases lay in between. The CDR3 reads CASSQEGGFRVETQYF. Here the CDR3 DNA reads TGCGCCAGCAGCCAAGAGGGAGGATTTCGGGTGGAGACCCAGTACTTC.

CDR3 residues: CASNVDNSNQPQHF. DNA for the CDR3: TGTGCCAGCAACGTGGACAATAGCAATCAGCCCCAGCATTTT. The genes are TRBV2 and TRBJ1-5; D may be TRBD1 (5 bases). CDR3 length equals 14 residues. Deletions cut 7 bases from V and 0 bases from J, with 10 bases between. Germline V CDR1 and CDR2: SNHLY, FYNNEI.

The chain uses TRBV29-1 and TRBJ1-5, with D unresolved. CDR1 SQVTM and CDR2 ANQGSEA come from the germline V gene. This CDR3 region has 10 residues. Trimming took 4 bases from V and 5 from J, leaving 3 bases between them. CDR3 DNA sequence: TGCAGCGTTGGAGATCAGCCCCAGCATTTT. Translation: CSVGDQPQHF.

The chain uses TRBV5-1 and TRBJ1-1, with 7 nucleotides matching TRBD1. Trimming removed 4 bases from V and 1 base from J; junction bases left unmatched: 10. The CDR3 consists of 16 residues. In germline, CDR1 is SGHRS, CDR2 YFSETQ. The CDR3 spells CASSRFPTGRNTEAFF. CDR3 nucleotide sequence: TGCGCCAGCAGCCGCTTCCCGACAGGGAGGAACACTGAAGCTTTCTTT.

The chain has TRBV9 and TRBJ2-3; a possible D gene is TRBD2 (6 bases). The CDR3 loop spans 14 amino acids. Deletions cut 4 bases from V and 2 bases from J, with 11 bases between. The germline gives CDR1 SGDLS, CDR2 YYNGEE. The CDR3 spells CASSLRTNTDTQYF. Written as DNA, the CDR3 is TGTGCCAGCAGCCTGAGGACTAACACAGATACGCAGTATTTT.

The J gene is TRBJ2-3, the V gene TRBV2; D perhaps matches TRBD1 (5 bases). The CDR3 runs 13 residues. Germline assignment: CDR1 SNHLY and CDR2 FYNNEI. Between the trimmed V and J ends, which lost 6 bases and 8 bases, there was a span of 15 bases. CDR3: CASRKELQGTQYF. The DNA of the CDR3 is TGTGCCAGCAGGAAGGAGCTGCAGGGTACGCAGTATTTT.

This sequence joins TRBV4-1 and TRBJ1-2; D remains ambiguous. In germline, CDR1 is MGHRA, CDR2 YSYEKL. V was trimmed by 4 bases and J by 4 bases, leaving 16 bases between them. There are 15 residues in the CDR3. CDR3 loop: CASSPTHDIGYGYTF. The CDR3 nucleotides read TGCGCCAGCAGCCCAACGCACGACATCGGCTATGGCTACACCTTC.

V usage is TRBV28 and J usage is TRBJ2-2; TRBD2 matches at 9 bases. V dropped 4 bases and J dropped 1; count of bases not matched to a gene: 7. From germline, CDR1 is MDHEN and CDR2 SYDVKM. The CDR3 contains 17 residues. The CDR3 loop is CASSSRSGRLNTGELFF. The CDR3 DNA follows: TGTGCCAGCAGTTCGAGGAGCGGGAGGTTGAACACCGGGGAGCTGTTTTTT. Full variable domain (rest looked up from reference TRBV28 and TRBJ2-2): DVKVTQSSRYLVKRTGEKVFLECVQDMDHENMFWYRQDPGLGLRLIYFSYDVKMKEKGDIPEGYSVSREKKERFSLILESASTNQTSMYLCASSSRSGRLNTGELFFGEGSRLTVL.

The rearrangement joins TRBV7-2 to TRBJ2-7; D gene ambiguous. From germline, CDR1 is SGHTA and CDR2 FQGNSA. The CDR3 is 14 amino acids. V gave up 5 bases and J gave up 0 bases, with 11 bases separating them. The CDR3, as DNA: TGTGCCAGCAGCCCACGGGTAAGCTCCTACGAGCAGTACTTC. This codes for CASSPRVSSYEQYF.

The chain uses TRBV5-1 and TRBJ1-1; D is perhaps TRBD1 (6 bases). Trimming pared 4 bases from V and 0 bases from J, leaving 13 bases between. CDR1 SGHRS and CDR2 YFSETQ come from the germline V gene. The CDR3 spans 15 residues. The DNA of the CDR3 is TGCGCCAGCAGCAGTGGACAGACGATGAACACTGAAGCTTTCTTT. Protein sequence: CASSSGQTMNTEAFF.

CDR3 residues: CASRTENYGYTF. CDR3 nucleotides: TGCGCCAGCCGGACTGAAAACTATGGCTACACCTTC. This chain links TRBV5-1 with TRBJ1-2; D unclear. This CDR3 region has 12 residues. Between the trimmed V and J ends, which lost 7 bases and 2 bases, there was a span of 9 bases. CDR1 and CDR2 (germline): SGHRS, YFSETQ.

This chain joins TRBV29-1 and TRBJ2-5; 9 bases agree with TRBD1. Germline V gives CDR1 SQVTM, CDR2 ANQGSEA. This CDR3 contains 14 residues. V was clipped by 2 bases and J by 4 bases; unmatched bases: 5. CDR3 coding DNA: TGCAGCGTTGAACCGGGACAGGGATCAGAGACCCAGTACTTC. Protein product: CSVEPGQGSETQYF.

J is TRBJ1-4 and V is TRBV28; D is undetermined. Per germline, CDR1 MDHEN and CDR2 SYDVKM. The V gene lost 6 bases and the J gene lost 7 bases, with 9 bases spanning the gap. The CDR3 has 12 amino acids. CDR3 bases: TGTGCCAGCAGCGGCCCGGGTGAAAAACTGTTTTTT. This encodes CASSGPGEKLFF.

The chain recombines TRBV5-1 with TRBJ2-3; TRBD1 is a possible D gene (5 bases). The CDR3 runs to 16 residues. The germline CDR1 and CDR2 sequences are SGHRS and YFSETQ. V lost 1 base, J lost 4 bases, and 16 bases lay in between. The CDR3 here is CASSLQASRASDTQYF. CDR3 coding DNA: TGCGCCAGCAGCTTGCAAGCCTCCAGGGCCTCAGATACGCAGTATTTT.

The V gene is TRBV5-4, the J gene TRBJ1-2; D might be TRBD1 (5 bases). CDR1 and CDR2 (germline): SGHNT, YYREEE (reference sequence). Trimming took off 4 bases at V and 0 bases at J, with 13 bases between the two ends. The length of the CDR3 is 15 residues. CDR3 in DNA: TGTGCCAGCAGCCGACAGTACGCGGCTAACTATGGCTACACCTTC. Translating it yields CASSRQYAANYGYTF.

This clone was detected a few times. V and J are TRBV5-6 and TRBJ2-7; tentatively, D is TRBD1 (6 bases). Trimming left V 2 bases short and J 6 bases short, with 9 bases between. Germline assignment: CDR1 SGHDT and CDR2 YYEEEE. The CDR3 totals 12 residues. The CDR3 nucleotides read TGTGCCAGCAGCTTTACAGGGTCCGAGCAGTACTTC. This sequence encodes CASSFTGSEQYF. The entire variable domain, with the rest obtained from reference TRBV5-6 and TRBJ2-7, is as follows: DAGVTQSPTHLIKTRGQQVTLRCSPKSGHDTVSWYQQALGQGPQFIFQYYEEEERQRGNFPDRFSGHQFPNYSSELNVNALLLGDSALYLCASSFTGSEQYFGPGTRLTVT.

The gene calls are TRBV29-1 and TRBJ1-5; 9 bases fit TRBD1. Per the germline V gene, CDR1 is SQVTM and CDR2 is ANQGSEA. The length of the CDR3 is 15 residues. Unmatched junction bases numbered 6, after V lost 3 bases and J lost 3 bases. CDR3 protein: CSVESTGGDNQPQHF. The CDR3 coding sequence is TGCAGCGTTGAGAGCACAGGGGGCGACAATCAGCCCCAGCATTTT.

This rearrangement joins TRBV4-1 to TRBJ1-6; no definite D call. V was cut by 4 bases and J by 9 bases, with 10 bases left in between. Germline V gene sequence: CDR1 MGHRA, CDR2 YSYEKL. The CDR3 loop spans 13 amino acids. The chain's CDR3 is CASSPTLFSPLHF. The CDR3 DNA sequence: TGCGCCAGCAGCCCCACTCTTTTTTCACCCCTCCACTTT.

CDR3 sequence: CASSPGTAAQETQYF. In DNA, the CDR3 is TGTGCCAGCAGCCCAGGGACAGCAGCGCAAGAGACCCAGTACTTC. V and J are TRBV7-9 and TRBJ2-5; 7 bases line up with TRBD1. CDR1 and CDR2 from the germline V gene are SEHNR and FQNEAQ (reference sequence). The junction had 8 bases not matched to a gene; V was cut back by 5 bases and J by 2 bases. The length of the CDR3 is 15 residues.

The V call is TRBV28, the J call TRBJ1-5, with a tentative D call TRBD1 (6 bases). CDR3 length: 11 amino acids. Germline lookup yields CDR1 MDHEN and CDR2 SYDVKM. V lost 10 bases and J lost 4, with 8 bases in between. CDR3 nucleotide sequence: TGTGCCACCGGACAGAATCAGCCCCAGCATTTT. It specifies CATGQNQPQHF.

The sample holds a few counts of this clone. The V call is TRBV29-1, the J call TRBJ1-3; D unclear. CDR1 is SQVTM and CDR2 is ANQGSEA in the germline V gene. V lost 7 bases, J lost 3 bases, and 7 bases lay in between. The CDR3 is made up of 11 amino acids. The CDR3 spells CSALGGNTIYF. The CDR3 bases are TGCAGCGCCCTAGGTGGAAACACCATATATTTT.

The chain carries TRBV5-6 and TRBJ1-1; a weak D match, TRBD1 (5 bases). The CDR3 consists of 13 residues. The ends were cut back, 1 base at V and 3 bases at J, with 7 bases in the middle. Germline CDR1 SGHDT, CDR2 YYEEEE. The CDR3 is CASSLLGDTEAFF. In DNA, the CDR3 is TGTGCCAGCAGCTTGTTAGGGGACACTGAAGCTTTCTTT.

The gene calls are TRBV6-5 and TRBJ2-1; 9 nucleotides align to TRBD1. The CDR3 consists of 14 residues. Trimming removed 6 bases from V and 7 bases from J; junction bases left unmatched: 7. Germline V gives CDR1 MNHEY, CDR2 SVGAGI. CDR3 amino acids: CASRKGQGRNEQFF. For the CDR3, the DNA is TGTGCCAGCAGGAAAGGACAGGGGAGGAATGAGCAGTTCTTC.

The DNA of the CDR3 is TGCGCCAGCAGCCAACCAGGACAGCGCGAAAAACTGTTTTTT. Its protein product is CASSQPGQREKLFF. The gene calls are TRBV4-1 and TRBJ1-4; a weak D match, TRBD1 (6 bases). The CDR3 has 14 residues. The V end was cut by 2 bases, the J end by 8 bases, with 12 bases between. Germline V gene sequence: CDR1 MGHRA, CDR2 YSYEKL.

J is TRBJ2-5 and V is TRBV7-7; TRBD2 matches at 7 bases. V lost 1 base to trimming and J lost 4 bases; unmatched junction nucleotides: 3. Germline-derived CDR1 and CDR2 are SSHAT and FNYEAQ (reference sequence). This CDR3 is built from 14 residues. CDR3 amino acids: CASSLVASGETQYF. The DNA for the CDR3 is TGTGCCAGCAGCTTAGTGGCTAGCGGAGAGACCCAGTACTTC.